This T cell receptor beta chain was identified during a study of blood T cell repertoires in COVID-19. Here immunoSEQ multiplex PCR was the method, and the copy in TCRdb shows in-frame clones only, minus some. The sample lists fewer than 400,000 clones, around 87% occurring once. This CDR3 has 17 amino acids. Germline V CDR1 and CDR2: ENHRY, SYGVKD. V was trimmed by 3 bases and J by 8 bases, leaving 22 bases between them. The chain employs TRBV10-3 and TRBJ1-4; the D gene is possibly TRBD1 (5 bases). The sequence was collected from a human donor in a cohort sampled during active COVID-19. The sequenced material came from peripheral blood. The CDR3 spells CAISDPGRNLGGEKLFF. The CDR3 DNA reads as TGTGCCATCAGTGATCCGGGACGCAACCTGGGAGGGGAAAAACTGTTTTTT.